These 18 T cell receptor beta chains were all obtained from the same sample, sequenced in a study of shared clonotypes between healthy human individuals. Naivety among CD8 cells was defined by CD45RO negativity and positive CCR7 selection, thereby excluding terminally differentiated effector memory CD45RA+ cells. The assay was immunoSEQ multiplex PCR, and TCRdb's table has in-frame clones only and misses some. Among some 800,000 clones, approximately 92% were seen once, and the ten largest hold about 25%. Sequencing used naive CD8+ T cells sorted from blood. These receptors all stem from a young man in good health.

CDR3 nucleotides: TGTGCCAGCAGCTCGGACGCTCCTGAAGCTTTCTTT. It specifies CASSSDAPEAFF. This chain links TRBV7-2 with TRBJ1-1; D remains unclear. V was cut by 4 bases and J by 6 bases, with 9 bases left in between. CDR1 is SGHTA and CDR2 is FQGNSA in the germline V gene. The CDR3 is 12 residues long.

The rearrangement uses TRBV29-1 and TRBJ2-1; 9 positions agree with TRBD2. V shed 7 bases and J 2 bases; nucleotides not matched to a gene: 12. Germline V gene data show CDR1 as SQVTM and CDR2 as ANQGSEA. This CDR3 region has 16 residues. In nucleotides, the CDR3 is TGCAGCGCCCTAGGGGCTAGCGGGAAACCCTACAATGAGCAGTTCTTC. This translates into CSALGASGKPYNEQFF.

J is TRBJ2-1 and V is TRBV5-4, with a tentative D call TRBD1 (6 bases). Germline assignment: CDR1 SGHNT and CDR2 YYREEE (reference sequence). The germline V and J ends were trimmed by 2 bases and 9 bases, with 12 bases remaining between them. CDR3 length: 13 residues. The CDR3 is CASSFGTKGEQFF. The CDR3 nucleotides are TGTGCCAGCAGCTTCGGGACAAAGGGTGAGCAGTTCTTC.

V is TRBV9 and J is TRBJ2-2; TRBD2 aligns across 7 bases. Trimming removed 3 bases from V and 0 bases from J; junction bases left unmatched: 8. CDR1 and CDR2 (germline): SGDLS, YYNGEE. This CDR3 comprises 17 residues. This CDR3 is CASSAPVSGPNTGELFF. The CDR3 DNA is TGTGCCAGCAGCGCACCAGTTAGCGGGCCGAACACCGGGGAGCTGTTTTTT. The full variable domain, in which reference TRBV9 and TRBJ2-2 provide the parts outside the CDR3, is DSGVTQTPKHLITATGQRVTLRCSPRSGDLSVYWYQQSLDQGLQFLIQYYNGEERAKGNILERFSAQQFPDLHSELNLSSLELGDSALYFCASSAPVSGPNTGELFFGEGSRLTVL.

This rearrangement joins TRBV6-6 to TRBJ1-1, with unresolved D. The CDR3 runs 15 residues. CDR1 and CDR2 (germline): MNHNY, SVGAGI (reference sequence). V lost 0 bases and J lost 0, with 8 bases in between. CDR3 sequence reads: CASSYSGFMNTEAFF. The CDR3 region has the DNA TGTGCCAGCAGTTACTCAGGATTCATGAACACTGAAGCTTTCTTT.

The rearrangement links TRBV28 to TRBJ2-7; tentative D call: TRBD1 (6 bases). V lost 3 bases and J lost 2, with 14 bases in between. The CDR3 consists of 15 residues. Germline V gene lookup returns CDR1 MDHEN and CDR2 SYDVKM. The CDR3 loop is CASSLANRVPYEQYF. The CDR3 DNA sequence: TGTGCCAGCAGTTTGGCGAACAGGGTGCCCTACGAGCAGTACTTC.

This clone has just one count. The chain couples TRBV27 to TRBJ1-3; D is perhaps TRBD1 (5 bases). CDR1 is MNHEY, CDR2 SMNVEV, per germline (reference sequence). The ends were cut back, 3 bases at V and 2 bases at J, with 8 bases in the middle. This CDR3 contains 14 residues. CDR3 sequence reads: CASSLGPTGNTIYF. CDR3 in DNA: TGTGCCAGCAGTTTGGGACCCACTGGAAACACCATATATTTT.

The chain links TRBV7-9 to TRBJ2-3, with no clear D. Germline loops: CDR1 SEHNR, CDR2 FQNEAQ (reference sequence). V lost 6 bases and J 6 bases, leaving 16 bases between the germline ends. The CDR3 length is 14 residues. CDR3 amino acids: CASSPTMGIDTQYF. In nucleotides, the CDR3 is TGTGCCAGCAGTCCAACTATGGGCATCGATACGCAGTATTTT.

The chain couples TRBV19 to TRBJ2-7; D not certain. The V end lost 3 bases, the J end lost 6 bases, and 12 bases lay between the germline ends. Germline lookup yields CDR1 LNHDA and CDR2 SQIVND (reference sequence). The CDR3 has 13 amino acids. In DNA form, the CDR3 reads TGTGCCAGTAGTATTGGGGTTCCTAGCGAGCAGTACTTC. Residues: CASSIGVPSEQYF.

This rearrangement joins TRBV9 to TRBJ2-1; TRBD2 agrees at 8 bases. The length of the CDR3 is 15 residues. Looked up from germline, CDR1 is SGDLS and CDR2 is YYNGEE. V shed 0 bases, J shed 8 bases, and the junction held 7 bases outside the gene matches. CDR3 sequence: CASSVGSGSGYEQFF. Here the CDR3 DNA reads TGTGCCAGCAGCGTAGGGAGCGGGAGTGGGTATGAGCAGTTCTTC.

This clone appeared a single time. V gene TRBV10-2 combines with J gene TRBJ2-5; the match to TRBD1 covers 8 bases. Unmatched junction bases numbered 8, after V lost 5 bases and J lost 0 bases. In germline, CDR1 is WSHSY, CDR2 SAAADI. The CDR3 runs 16 residues. This CDR3 reads CASSTTGVLYQETQYF. CDR3 coding DNA: TGCGCCAGCAGTACGACAGGGGTACTGTACCAAGAGACCCAGTACTTC.

J is TRBJ1-1 and V is TRBV15; 8 bases are a match to TRBD1. This CDR3 is 14 amino acids long. Losses at the gene ends were 5 bases for V and 4 bases for J; bases not matched to a gene: 6. Germline V gene data show CDR1 as LNHNV and CDR2 as YYDKDF (reference sequence). This CDR3 reads CATSWPTGATEAFF. CDR3 sequence (DNA): TGTGCCACCAGCTGGCCGACAGGGGCCACTGAAGCTTTCTTT.

V usage is TRBV7-9 and J usage is TRBJ2-7; TRBD2 agrees at 7 bases. Germline loops: CDR1 SEHNR, CDR2 FQNEAQ (reference sequence). After removal of 5 bases from V and 2 bases from J, the junction contained 12 bases not matched to a gene. The CDR3 spans 16 residues. DNA of the CDR3: TGTGCCAGCAGCCGGGGGACGGGAGGACCAACCTACGAGCAGTACTTC. Translation gives CASSRGTGGPTYEQYF.

The gene calls are TRBV7-9 and TRBJ1-5; 9 positions agree with TRBD1. The CDR3 is made up of 15 amino acids. CDR1 is SEHNR, CDR2 FQNEAQ, per germline (reference sequence). J was trimmed by 3 bases and V by 5 bases; bases with no gene match: 5. The CDR3: CASSRQGGNNQPQHF. The DNA for the CDR3 is TGTGCCAGCAGCCGACAGGGGGGTAACAATCAGCCCCAGCATTTT.

This chain links TRBV29-1 with TRBJ2-1; tentatively, D is TRBD1 (7 bases). With 4 bases removed from V and 3 bases from J, the gap between germline ends came to 16 bases. CDR1 and CDR2 from the germline V gene are SQVTM and ANQGSEA. The CDR3 consists of 15 residues. The CDR3 region is CSVGTDREVYNEQFF. The CDR3 DNA reads as TGCAGCGTTGGGACCGACAGGGAGGTCTACAATGAGCAGTTCTTC.

The V gene is TRBV4-1, the J gene TRBJ2-7, with TRBD2 matching 12 bases. Germline values: CDR1 MGHRA, CDR2 YSYEKL. The CDR3 spans 15 residues. J gave up 2 bases and V 4 bases, and 3 bases lay outside the gene matches. CDR3 nucleotides: TGCGCCAGCAGCCCGACTAGCGGGGGAACCTACGAGCAGTACTTC. Translating it yields CASSPTSGGTYEQYF.

The chain employs TRBV9 and TRBJ2-1; D gene uncertain. Germline V lookup: CDR1 SGDLS, CDR2 YYNGEE. The ends were cut back, 1 base at V and 1 base at J, with 21 bases in the middle. The CDR3 totals 19 residues. The CDR3 DNA sequence: TGTGCCAGCAGCGTAAGGGCTCTTGGTAGGTCTAGATCCTACAATGAGCAGTTCTTC. Protein: CASSVRALGRSRSYNEQFF.

This chain links TRBV7-9 with TRBJ2-2, with 9 bases fitting TRBD1. The CDR3 sequence is 15 residues long. Per the germline V gene, CDR1 is SEHNR and CDR2 is FQNEAQ (reference sequence). V shed 5 bases and J 5 bases; nucleotides not matched to a gene: 6. CDR3 protein: CASSHRTGVTGELFF. CDR3 coding DNA: TGTGCCAGCAGCCATCGGACAGGGGTTACCGGGGAGCTGTTTTTT.